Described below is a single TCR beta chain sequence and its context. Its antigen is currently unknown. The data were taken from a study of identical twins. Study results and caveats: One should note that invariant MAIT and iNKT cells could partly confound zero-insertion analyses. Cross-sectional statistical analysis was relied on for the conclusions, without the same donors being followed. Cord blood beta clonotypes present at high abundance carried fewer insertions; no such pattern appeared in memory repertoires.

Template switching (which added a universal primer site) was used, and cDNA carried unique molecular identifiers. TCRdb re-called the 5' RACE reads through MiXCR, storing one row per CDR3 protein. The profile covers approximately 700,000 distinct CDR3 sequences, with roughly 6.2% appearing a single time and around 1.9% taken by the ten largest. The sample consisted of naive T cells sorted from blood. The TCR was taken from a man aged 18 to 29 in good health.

The CDR3 sequence is CAWSAPERGEQYF. Written as DNA, the CDR3 is TGTGCCTGGAGTGCCCCCGAGAGGGGCGAGCAGTACTTC. The V and J genes are TRBV30 and TRBJ2-7, with D perhaps TRBD1 or TRBD2 (5 bases each). Germline V CDR1 and CDR2: GTSNPN, SVGIG (reference sequence). With 1 base removed from V and 6 bases from J, the gap between germline ends came to 13 bases. The CDR3 is 13 residues long. The full variable domain, with the rest looked up from reference TRBV30 and TRBJ2-7, is SQTIHQWPATLVQPVGSPLSLECTVEGTSNPNLYWYRQAAGRGLQLLFYSVGIGQISSEVPQNLSASRPQDRQFILSSKKLLLSDSGFYLCAWSAPERGEQYFGPGTRLTVT.